This note documents a single T cell receptor beta chain sequence. These data originate in a study of blood T cells in healthy people across ages. The CDR3 has 16 amino acids. Germline trimming cut 0 bases from V and 9 bases from J; bases unmatched to any gene: 11. Germline CDR1 and CDR2: LGHNA and YSLEER. Primed by a sample-barcoded 5' primer and a J-beta primer mix, a second PCR proceeded for roughly 7 to 11 cycles. Sequencing of every sample gave 2.5 million or more CDR3-containing paired-end reads. TCRdb re-called the 5' RACE reads with MiXCR, one entry per CDR3 protein. The sample has about 1.4 million distinct CDR3 sequences, almost 60% seen once.

The chain has TRBV4-3 and TRBJ2-1; 7 bases line up with TRBD1. Sequenced sample: blood. The clonotype comes from a man younger than 35 in good health. The CDR3 DNA follows: TGCGCCAGCAGCCAAGAAACTGACAGGGTTTACGGTGAGCAGTTCTTC. This sequence encodes CASSQETDRVYGEQFF.